This TCR beta chain was sequenced in a study of cytomegalovirus exposure and HLA in healthy donors. The PCR made use of 60 Vbeta and 13 Jbeta primers. Sequenced by immunoSEQ multiplex PCR; TCRdb stores in-frame clones only, minus some. The top ten clones hold roughly 2% of a sample with about 260,000 clones, approximately 84% of them seen once. The germline V gene has CDR1 LGHNT and CDR2 FRNRAP. The J segment lost 1 base and the V segment lost 7 bases, leaving 6 bases of the junction unmatched. The CDR3 spans 14 residues. Sequencing was performed on PBMCs. This clonotype originated in a woman aged 40 to 49 in good health and CMV-seropositive. V and J are TRBV12-5 and TRBJ2-5; TRBD2 agrees at 7 bases. This chain's CDR3 is CASVSSGFQETQYF. The CDR3 nucleotides are TGTGCTAGTGTCTCTAGCGGCTTCCAAGAGACCCAGTACTTC.